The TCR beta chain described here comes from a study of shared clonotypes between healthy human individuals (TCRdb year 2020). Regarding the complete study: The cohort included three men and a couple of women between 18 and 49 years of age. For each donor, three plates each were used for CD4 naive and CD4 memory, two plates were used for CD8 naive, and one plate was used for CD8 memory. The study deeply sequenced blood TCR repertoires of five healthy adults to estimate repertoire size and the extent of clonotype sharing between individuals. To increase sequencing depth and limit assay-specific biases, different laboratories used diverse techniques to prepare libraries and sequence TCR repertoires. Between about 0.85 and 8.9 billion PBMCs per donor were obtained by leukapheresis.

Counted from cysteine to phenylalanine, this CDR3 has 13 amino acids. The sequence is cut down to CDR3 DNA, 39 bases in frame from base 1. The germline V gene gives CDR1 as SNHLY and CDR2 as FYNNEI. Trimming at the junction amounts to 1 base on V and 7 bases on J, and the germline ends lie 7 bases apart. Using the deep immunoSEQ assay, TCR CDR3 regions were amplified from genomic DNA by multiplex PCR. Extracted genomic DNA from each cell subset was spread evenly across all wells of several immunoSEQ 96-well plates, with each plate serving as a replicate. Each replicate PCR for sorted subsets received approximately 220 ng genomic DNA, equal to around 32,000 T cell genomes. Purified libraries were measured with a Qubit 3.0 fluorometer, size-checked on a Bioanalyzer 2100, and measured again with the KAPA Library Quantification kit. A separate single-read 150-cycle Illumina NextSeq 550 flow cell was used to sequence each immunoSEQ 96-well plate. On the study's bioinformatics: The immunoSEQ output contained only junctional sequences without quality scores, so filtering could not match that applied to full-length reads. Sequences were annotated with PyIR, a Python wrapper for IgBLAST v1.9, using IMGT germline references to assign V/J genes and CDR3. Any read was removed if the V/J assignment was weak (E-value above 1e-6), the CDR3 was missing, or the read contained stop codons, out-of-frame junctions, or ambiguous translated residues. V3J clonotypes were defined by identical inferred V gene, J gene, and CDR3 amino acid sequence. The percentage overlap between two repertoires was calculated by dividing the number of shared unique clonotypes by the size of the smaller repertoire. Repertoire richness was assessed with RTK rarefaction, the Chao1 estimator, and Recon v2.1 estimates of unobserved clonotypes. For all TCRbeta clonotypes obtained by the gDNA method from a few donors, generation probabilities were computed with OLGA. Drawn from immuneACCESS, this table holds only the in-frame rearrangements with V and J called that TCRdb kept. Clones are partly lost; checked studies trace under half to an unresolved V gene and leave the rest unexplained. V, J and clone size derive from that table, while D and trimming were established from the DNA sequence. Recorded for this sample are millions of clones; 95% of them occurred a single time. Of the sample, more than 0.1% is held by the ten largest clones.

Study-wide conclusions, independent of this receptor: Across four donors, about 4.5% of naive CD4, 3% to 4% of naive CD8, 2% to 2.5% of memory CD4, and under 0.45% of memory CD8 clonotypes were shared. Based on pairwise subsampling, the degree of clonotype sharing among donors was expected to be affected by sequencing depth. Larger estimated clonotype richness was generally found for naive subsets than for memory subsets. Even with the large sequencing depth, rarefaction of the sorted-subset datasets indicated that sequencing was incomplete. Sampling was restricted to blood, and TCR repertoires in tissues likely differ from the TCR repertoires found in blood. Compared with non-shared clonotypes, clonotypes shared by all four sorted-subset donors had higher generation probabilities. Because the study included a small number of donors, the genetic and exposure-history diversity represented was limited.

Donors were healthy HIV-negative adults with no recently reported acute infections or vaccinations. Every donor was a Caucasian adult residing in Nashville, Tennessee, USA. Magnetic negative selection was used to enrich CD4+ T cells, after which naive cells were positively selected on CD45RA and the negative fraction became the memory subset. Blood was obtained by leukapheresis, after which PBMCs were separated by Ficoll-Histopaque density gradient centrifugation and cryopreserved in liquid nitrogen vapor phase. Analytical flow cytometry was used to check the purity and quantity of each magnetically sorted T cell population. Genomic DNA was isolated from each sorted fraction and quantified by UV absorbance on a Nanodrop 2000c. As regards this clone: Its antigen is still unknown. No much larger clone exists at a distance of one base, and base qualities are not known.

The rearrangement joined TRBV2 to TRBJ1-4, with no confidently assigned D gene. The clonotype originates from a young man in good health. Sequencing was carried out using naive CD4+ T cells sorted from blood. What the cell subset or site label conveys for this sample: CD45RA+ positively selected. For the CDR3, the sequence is CASSEEVPEKLFF. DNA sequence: TGTGCCAGCAGTGAAGAAGTTCCTGAAAAACTGTTTTTT.